The 12 T cell receptor beta chains listed next were all sequenced from one sample in a study of cytomegalovirus exposure and HLA in healthy donors. PCR employed 60 Vbeta and 13 Jbeta primers. The repertoire was sequenced with immunoSEQ multiplex PCR; TCRdb's copy has only in-frame clones and lacks some. The repertoire holds about 61,000 clones, with around 90% as singletons. The sequenced material came from PBMCs. The receptors come from a man aged 30-40 years in good health and CMV-seropositive.

V is TRBV7-9 and J is TRBJ2-5; D gene unclear. The J call is doubtful: the DNA matches TRBJ2-7 better. This CDR3 is built from 12 residues. The germline CDR1 and CDR2 sequences are SEHNR and FQNEAQ (reference sequence). This CDR3 is CASSPIIYEQYF. In DNA, the CDR3 is TGTGCCAGCAGCCCGATCATCTACGAGCAGTACTTC.

The chain joins TRBV10-3 to TRBJ2-1; 8 nucleotides match TRBD1. The CDR3 is 16 residues long. Germline CDR1 and CDR2: ENHRY and SYGVKD. J lost 5 bases, V lost 0 bases, and 6 bases had no gene match. The CDR3 protein is CAISESLGQGNNEQFF. The CDR3 region has the DNA TGTGCCATCAGTGAGTCCCTCGGACAGGGTAACAATGAGCAGTTCTTC.

The rearrangement links TRBV9 to TRBJ2-1, with 8 bases matching TRBD2. Germline V gene data show CDR1 as SGDLS and CDR2 as YYNGEE. V lost 2 bases to trimming and J lost 3 bases; unmatched junction nucleotides: 1. The CDR3 totals 14 residues. CDR3 DNA sequence: TGTGCCAGCAGCGTTAGCGGGGACTACAATGAGCAGTTCTTC. It is translated as CASSVSGDYNEQFF.

This clone was observed a single time. V is TRBV15 and J is TRBJ2-1; 10 bases match TRBD2. CDR1 LNHNV and CDR2 YYDKDF come from the germline V gene (reference sequence). V lost 5 bases to trimming and J lost 8 bases; unmatched junction nucleotides: 12. This CDR3 comprises 16 residues. CDR3 region: CATSARAGGPRDEQFF. The CDR3, as DNA: TGTGCCACCAGCGCGAGAGCGGGAGGGCCTAGGGATGAGCAGTTCTTC.

The V and J genes are TRBV25-1 and TRBJ2-5; D gene ambiguous. CDR3 length equals 13 residues. Between the trimmed V and J ends, which lost 4 bases and 3 bases, there was a span of 9 bases. The germline V gene has CDR1 MGHDK and CDR2 SYGVNS. The CDR3 loop is CASSGYTEETQYF. In nucleotides, the CDR3 is TGTGCCAGCAGTGGGTACACAGAAGAGACCCAGTACTTC.

The chain uses TRBV27 and TRBJ1-5, with D tentatively TRBD1 (6 bases). Germline V CDR1 and CDR2: MNHEY, SMNVEV (reference sequence). CDR3 length: 14 amino acids. Trimming stripped 5 bases from V and 7 bases from J, with 15 bases between. As DNA, the CDR3 is TGTGCCAGCAGTCCCCACAGGGAGAGGCAGCCCCAGCATTTT. Translation: CASSPHRERQPQHF.

The chain joins TRBV5-1 to TRBJ1-4; 10 bases are a match to TRBD1. In germline, CDR1 is SGHRS, CDR2 YFSETQ. This CDR3 is 16 amino acids long. J was trimmed by 4 bases and V by 4 bases; bases with no gene match: 7. CDR3 in DNA: TGCGCCAGCAGCCCCGGGACAGGGGACGGTAATGAAAAACTGTTTTTT. It is translated as CASSPGTGDGNEKLFF. The entire variable domain, with the rest obtained from reference TRBV5-1 and TRBJ1-4, is as follows: KAGVTQTPRYLIKTRGQQVTLSCSPISGHRSVSWYQQTPGQGLQFLFEYFSETQRNKGNFPGRFSGRQFSNSRSEMNVSTLELGDSALYLCASSPGTGDGNEKLFFGSGTQLSVL.

This chain joins TRBV5-1 and TRBJ2-2; a possible D gene is TRBD1 (6 bases). Germline assignment: CDR1 SGHRS and CDR2 YFSETQ. The CDR3 spans 19 residues. V dropped 4 bases and J dropped 0 bases, with 22 bases sitting between them. The DNA for the CDR3 is TGCGCCAGCAGCCCCGGGACACCGGGGTTGGAGTCGAACACCGGGGAGCTGTTTTTT. It yields the protein CASSPGTPGLESNTGELFF.

The chain employs TRBV11-2 and TRBJ1-4; a weak D match, TRBD1 (5 bases). The CDR3 extends over 13 amino acids. CDR1 SGHAT and CDR2 FQNNGV come from the germline V gene. V lost 5 bases and J 8 bases, leaving 12 bases between the germline ends. For the CDR3, the DNA is TGTGCCAGCAGCCTCCGACCAGGGGAAAAACTGTTTTTT. Residues: CASSLRPGEKLFF.

This rearrangement joins TRBV5-1 to TRBJ1-2; D is perhaps TRBD1 (6 bases). V was cut by 4 bases and J by 4 bases, with 14 bases left in between. Germline lookup yields CDR1 SGHRS and CDR2 YFSETQ. This CDR3 comprises 14 residues. The CDR3 reads CASSTGGAGYGYTF. Here the CDR3 DNA reads TGCGCCAGCAGCACTGGGGGCGCCGGCTATGGCTACACCTTC.

The rearrangement uses TRBV5-5 and TRBJ1-1, with D unresolved. The CDR3 consists of 14 residues. V lost 3 bases to trimming and J lost 4 bases, with 13 bases between them. Germline V gene sequence: CDR1 SGHKS, CDR2 YYEKEE (reference sequence). CDR3 amino acids: CASSSGLVGTEAFF. CDR3 bases: TGTGCCAGCAGCTCCGGGTTGGTGGGCACTGAAGCTTTCTTT.

The gene calls are TRBV28 and TRBJ1-1; D remains ambiguous. The CDR3 is 12 residues long. CDR1 MDHEN and CDR2 SYDVKM come from the germline V gene. V was clipped by 1 base and J by 11 bases, with 11 bases between them. In DNA, the CDR3 is TGTGCCAGCAGTTTATTGGGGAGTAAGGCTTTCTTT. As protein: CASSLLGSKAFF.